This TCR beta chain was documented in a study of regulatory T cells in long-lasting Graves disease. Study results and caveats: Persistent Graves' disease cases displayed lower TCR diversity than newly diagnosed ones.

V was pared by 8 bases and J by 4 bases, with 15 bases between. CDR1 is SNHLY, CDR2 FYNNEI, per germline. The CDR3 runs to 14 residues. Building of the TCR beta libraries involved iRepertoire HTBI primers and Arm-PCR of CDR3 regions. Using its own MiXCR run on the multiplex PCR reads, TCRdb lists one record per CDR3 protein. Of a few hundred thousand distinct CDR3 sequences listed, 20% to 25% are singletons. The time point was: newly diagnosed GD, antithyroid drugs for less than 3 months. RNA isolated from PBMCs was used to make the TCR library. This clonotype was detected many times. Antigen unknown. This receptor was taken from a female donor with Graves disease. V usage is TRBV2 and J usage is TRBJ2-1, with a tentative D call TRBD1 (5 bases). The specimen comprised peripheral blood mononuclear cells (PBMCs), sampled at new diagnosis, from a patient treated with antithyroid drugs. CDR3 coding DNA: TGTGCCAGCGGTGTAGAAGGGGATTACAATGAGCAGTTCTTC. It is translated as CASGVEGDYNEQFF.